This TCR beta chain was identified in a study of blood T cell repertoires in COVID-19. Per the germline V gene, CDR1 is ENHRY and CDR2 is SYGVKD. V lost 6 bases and J lost 2; bases outside the gene matches: 7. This CDR3 is 17 amino acids long. Method: immunoSEQ multiplex PCR; TCRdb's copy keeps in-frame clones and lacks some. The data contain about 49,000 clones, over 70% of them singletons. The chain recombines TRBV10-3 with TRBJ2-2, with 12 bases fitting TRBD2. Sequenced: peripheral blood. The sequence was collected from a woman at least 80 years old with COVID-19, enrolled during active disease. Here the CDR3 reads CAIRQGLAGVNTGELFF. The CDR3 DNA is TGTGCCATCAGACAGGGACTAGCGGGTGTTAACACCGGGGAGCTGTTTTTT.